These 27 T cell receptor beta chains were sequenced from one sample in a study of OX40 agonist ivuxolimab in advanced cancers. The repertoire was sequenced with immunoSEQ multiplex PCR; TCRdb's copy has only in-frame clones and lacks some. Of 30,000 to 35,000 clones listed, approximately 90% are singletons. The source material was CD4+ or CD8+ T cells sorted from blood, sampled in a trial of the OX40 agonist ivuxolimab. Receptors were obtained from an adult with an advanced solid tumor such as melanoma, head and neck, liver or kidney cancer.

The chain's CDR3 is CASSLNGPGELFF. The CDR3 DNA reads TGTGCCAGCAGTTTAAACGGACCCGGGGAGCTGTTTTTT. The gene calls are TRBV27 and TRBJ2-2; D gene ambiguous. The V end was cut by 2 bases, the J end by 6 bases, with 7 bases between. Germline-derived CDR1 and CDR2 are MNHEY and SMNVEV (reference sequence). This CDR3 contains 13 residues.

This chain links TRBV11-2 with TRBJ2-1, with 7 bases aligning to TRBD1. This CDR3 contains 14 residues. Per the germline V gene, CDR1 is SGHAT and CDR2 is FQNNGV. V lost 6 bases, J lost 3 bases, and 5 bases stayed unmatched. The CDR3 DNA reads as TGTGCCAGCAGTGGGACAGATTACTACAATGAGCAGTTCTTC. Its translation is CASSGTDYYNEQFF.

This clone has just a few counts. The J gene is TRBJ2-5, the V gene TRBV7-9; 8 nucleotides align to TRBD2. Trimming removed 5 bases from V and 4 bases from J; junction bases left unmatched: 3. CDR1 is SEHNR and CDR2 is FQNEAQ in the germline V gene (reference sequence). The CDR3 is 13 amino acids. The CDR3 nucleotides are TGTGCCAGCAGCCCCCGGGGGGGAGAGACCCAGTACTTC. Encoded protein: CASSPRGGETQYF.

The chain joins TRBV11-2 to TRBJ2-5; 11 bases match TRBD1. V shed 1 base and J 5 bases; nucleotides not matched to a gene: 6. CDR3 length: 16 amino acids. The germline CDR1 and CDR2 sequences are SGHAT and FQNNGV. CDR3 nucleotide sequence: TGTGCCAGCAGCTTAGGTGGGACAGGGGGATTGGAGACCCAGTACTTC. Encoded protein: CASSLGGTGGLETQYF.

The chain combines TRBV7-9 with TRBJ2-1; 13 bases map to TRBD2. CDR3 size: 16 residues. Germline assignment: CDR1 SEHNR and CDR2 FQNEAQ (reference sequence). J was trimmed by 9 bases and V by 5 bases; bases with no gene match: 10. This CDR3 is CASSPRTGLAGVEQFF. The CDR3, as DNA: TGTGCCAGCAGCCCACGTACCGGACTAGCGGGAGTTGAGCAGTTCTTC.

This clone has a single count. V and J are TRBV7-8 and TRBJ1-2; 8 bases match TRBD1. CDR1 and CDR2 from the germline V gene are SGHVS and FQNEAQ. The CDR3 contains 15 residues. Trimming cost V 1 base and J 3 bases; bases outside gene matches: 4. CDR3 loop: CASSLVDREDYGYTF. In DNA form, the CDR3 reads TGTGCCAGCAGCTTAGTGGACAGGGAGGACTATGGCTACACCTTC. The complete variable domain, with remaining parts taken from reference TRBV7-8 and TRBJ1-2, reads GAGVSQSPRYKVAKRGQDVALRCDPISGHVSLFWYQQALGQGPEFLTYFQNEAQLDKSGLPSDRFFAERPEGSVSTLKIQRTQQEDSAVYLCASSLVDREDYGYTFGSGTRLTVV.

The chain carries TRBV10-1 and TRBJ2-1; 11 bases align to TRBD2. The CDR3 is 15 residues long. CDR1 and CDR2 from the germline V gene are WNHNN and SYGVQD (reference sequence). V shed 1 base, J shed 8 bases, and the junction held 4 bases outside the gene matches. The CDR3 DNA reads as TGCGCCAGCAGTGAGTTAGCGGGAGGGCCGGATGAGCAGTTCTTC. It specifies CASSELAGGPDEQFF.

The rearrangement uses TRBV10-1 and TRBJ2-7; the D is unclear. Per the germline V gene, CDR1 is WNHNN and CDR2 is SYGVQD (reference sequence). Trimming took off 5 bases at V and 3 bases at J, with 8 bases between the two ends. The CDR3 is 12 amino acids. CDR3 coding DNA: TGCGCCAGCAGTCATTCAGGCTACGAGCAGTACTTC. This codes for CASSHSGYEQYF.

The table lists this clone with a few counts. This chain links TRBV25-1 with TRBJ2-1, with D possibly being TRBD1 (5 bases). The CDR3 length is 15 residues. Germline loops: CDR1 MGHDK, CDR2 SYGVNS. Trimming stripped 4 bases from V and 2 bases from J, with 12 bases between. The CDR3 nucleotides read TGTGCCAGCAGTGTCTCCAGGGTAACCTACAATGAGCAGTTCTTC. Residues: CASSVSRVTYNEQFF.

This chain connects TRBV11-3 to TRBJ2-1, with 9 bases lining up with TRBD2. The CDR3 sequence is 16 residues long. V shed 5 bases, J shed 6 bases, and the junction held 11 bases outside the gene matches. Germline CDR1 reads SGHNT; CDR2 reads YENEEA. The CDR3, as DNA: TGTGCCAGCAGCGCGGTGGCTGCGGGAGGGCCCAATGAGCAGTTCTTC. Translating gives CASSAVAAGGPNEQFF.

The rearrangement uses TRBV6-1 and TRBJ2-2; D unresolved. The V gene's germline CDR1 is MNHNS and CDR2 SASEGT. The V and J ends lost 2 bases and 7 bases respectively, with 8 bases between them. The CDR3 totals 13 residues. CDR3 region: CASSESVLGELFF. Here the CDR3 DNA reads TGTGCCAGCAGTGAATCGGTGCTCGGGGAGCTGTTTTTT.

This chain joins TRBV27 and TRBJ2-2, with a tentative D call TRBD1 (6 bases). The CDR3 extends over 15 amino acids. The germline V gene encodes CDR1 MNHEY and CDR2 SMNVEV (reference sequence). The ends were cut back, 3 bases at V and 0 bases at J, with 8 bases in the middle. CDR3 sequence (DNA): TGTGCCAGCAGTTTTGGACAGACGAACACCGGGGAGCTGTTTTTT. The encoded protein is CASSFGQTNTGELFF.

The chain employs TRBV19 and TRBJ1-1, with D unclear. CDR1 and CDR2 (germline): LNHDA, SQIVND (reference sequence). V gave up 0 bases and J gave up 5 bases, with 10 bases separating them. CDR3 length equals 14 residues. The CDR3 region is CASSIESPGTEAFF. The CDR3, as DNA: TGTGCCAGTAGTATAGAGAGCCCTGGGACTGAAGCTTTCTTT.

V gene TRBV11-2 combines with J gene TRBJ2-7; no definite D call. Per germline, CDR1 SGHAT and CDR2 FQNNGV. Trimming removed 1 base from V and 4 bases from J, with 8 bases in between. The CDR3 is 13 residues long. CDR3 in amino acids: CASSLVGLYEQYF. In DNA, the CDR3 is TGTGCCAGCAGCTTAGTAGGCCTATACGAGCAGTACTTC.

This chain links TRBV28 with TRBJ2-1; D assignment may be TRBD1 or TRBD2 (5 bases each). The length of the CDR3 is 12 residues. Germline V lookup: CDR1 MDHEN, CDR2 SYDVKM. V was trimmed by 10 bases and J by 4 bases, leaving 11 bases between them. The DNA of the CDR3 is TGTGCCACCCGATGGGGGTACAATGAGCAGTTCTTC. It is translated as CATRWGYNEQFF.

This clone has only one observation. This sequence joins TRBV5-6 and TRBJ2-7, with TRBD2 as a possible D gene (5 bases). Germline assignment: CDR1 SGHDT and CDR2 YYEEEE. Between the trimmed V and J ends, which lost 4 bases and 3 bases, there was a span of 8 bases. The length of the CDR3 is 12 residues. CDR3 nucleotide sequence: TGTGCCAGCAGCCAGCGGAGCTACGAGCAGTACTTC. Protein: CASSQRSYEQYF.

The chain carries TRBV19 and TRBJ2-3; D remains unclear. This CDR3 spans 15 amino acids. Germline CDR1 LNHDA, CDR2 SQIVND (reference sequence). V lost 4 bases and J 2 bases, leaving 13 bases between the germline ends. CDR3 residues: CASSKENGYTDTQYF. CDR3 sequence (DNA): TGTGCCAGTAGTAAGGAGAACGGTTACACAGATACGCAGTATTTT.

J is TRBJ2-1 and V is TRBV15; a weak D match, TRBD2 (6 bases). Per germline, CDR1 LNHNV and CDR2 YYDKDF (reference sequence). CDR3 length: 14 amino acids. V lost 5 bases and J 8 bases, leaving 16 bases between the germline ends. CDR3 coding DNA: TGTGCCACCAGCCCTGGAAAGCCGGGAGATGAGCAGTTCTTC. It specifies CATSPGKPGDEQFF.

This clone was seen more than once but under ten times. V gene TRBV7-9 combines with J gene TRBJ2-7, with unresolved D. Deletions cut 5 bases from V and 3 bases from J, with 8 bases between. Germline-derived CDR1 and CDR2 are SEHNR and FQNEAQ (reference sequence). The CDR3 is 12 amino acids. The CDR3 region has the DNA TGTGCCAGCAGCCTGCTAGGCTACGAGCAGTACTTC. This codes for CASSLLGYEQYF.

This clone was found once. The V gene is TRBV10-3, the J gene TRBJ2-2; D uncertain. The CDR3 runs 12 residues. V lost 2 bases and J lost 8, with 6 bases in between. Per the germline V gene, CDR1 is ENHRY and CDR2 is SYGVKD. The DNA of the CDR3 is TGTGCCATCAGTGAGACCAGTGGGGAGCTGTTTTTT. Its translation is CAISETSGELFF.

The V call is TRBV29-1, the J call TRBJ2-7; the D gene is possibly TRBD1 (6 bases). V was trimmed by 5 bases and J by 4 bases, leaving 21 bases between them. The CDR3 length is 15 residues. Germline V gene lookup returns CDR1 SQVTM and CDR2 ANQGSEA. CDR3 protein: CSVPNVSAGTYEQYF. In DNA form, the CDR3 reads TGCAGCGTTCCGAACGTATCGGCAGGGACATACGAGCAGTACTTC.

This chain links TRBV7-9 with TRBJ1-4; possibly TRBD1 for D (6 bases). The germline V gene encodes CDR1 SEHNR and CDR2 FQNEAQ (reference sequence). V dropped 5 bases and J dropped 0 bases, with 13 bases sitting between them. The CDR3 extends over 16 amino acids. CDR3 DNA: TGTGCCAGCAGCGCCTGGACAGCGCCAACTAATGAAAAACTGTTTTTT. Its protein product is CASSAWTAPTNEKLFF.

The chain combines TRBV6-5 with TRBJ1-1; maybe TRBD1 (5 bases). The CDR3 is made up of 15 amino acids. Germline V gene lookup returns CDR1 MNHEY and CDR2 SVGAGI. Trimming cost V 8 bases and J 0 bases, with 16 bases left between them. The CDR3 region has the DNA TGTGCCAGCCGTTTGTGGGGACGGCTGAACACTGAAGCTTTCTTT. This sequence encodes CASRLWGRLNTEAFF.

CDR3 bases: TGTGCCAGCAGCTCTTATGGTGGGGGGCTTACCGGGGAGCTGTTTTTT. This encodes CASSSYGGGLTGELFF. The chain is built from TRBV7-3 and TRBJ2-2, with D perhaps matching TRBD1 or TRBD2 (6 bases each). CDR3 length: 16 residues. The germline CDR1 and CDR2 sequences are SGHTA and FQGTGA. V gave up 4 bases and J gave up 5 bases, with 17 bases separating them.

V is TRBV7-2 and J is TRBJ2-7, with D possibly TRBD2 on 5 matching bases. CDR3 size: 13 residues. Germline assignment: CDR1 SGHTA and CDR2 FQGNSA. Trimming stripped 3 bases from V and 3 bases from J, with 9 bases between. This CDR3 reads CASSLADYYEQYF. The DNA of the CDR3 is TGTGCCAGCAGCTTGGCAGACTACTACGAGCAGTACTTC.

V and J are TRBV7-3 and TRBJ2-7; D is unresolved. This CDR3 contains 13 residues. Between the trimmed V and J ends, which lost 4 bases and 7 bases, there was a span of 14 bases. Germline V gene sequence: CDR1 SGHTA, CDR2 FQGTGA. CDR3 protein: CASSYTPAREQYF. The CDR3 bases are TGTGCCAGCAGCTACACTCCGGCCCGGGAGCAGTACTTC. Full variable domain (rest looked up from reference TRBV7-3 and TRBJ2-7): GAGVSQTPSNKVTEKGKYVELRCDPISGHTALYWYRQSLGQGPEFLIYFQGTGAADDSGLPNDRFFAVRPEGSVSTLKIQRTERGDSAVYLCASSYTPAREQYFGPGTRLTVT.

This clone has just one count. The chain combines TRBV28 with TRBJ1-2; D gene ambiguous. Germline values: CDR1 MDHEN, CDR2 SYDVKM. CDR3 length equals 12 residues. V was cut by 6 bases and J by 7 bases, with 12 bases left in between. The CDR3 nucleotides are TGTGCCAGCAGGGATCGGGGATCTGGCTACACCTTC. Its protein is CASRDRGSGYTF.